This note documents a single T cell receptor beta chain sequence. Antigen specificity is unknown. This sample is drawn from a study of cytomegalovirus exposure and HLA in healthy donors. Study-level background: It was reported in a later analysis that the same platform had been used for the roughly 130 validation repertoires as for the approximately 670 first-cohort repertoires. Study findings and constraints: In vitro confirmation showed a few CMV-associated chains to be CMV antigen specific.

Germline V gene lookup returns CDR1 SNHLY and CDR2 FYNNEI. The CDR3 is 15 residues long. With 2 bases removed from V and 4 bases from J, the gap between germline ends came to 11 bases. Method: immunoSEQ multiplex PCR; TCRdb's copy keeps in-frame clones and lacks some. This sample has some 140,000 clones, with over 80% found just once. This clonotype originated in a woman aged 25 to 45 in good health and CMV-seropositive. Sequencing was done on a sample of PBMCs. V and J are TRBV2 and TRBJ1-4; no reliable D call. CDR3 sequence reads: CASSEFVRDNEKLFF. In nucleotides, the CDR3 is TGTGCCAGCAGTGAATTCGTACGGGATAATGAAAAACTGTTTTTT. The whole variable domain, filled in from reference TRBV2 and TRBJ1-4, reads EPEVTQTPSHQVTQMGQEVILRCVPISNHLYFYWYRQILGQKVEFLVSFYNNEISEKSEIFDDQFSVERPDGSNFTLKIRSTKLEDSAMYFCASSEFVRDNEKLFFGSGTQLSVL.